What follows are 9 T cell receptor beta chains derived from one specimen sequenced in a study of shared clonotypes between healthy human individuals. Some clones are missing from TCRdb's copy, which holds only in-frame ones; the method was immunoSEQ multiplex PCR. The table lists around 1 million clones, 70% to 85% of them singletons. Sequenced: memory CD4+ T cells sorted from blood. Subset denoted: CD45RA-negative fraction. These receptors all stem from a man younger than 30 in good health.

This rearrangement joins TRBV30 to TRBJ1-2; D unresolved. From germline, CDR1 is GTSNPN and CDR2 SVGIG (reference sequence). Trimming cost V 4 bases and J 8 bases, with 14 bases left between them. The length of the CDR3 is 12 residues. CDR3 protein: CAWTVEELGYTF. The DNA for the CDR3 is TGTGCCTGGACCGTCGAGGAGCTAGGCTACACCTTC.

This clone has a single count. J is TRBJ1-3 and V is TRBV7-9, with D uncertain. Germline-derived CDR1 and CDR2 are SEHNR and FQNEAQ (reference sequence). Trimming stripped 6 bases from V and 0 bases from J, with 15 bases between. There are 16 residues in the CDR3. This chain's CDR3 is CASSPRVGSSGNTIYF. CDR3 sequence (DNA): TGTGCCAGCAGTCCCAGAGTAGGCTCCTCTGGAAACACCATATATTTT.

This chain links TRBV5-4 with TRBJ1-2; D is unresolved. Germline loops: CDR1 SGHNT, CDR2 YYREEE (reference sequence). This CDR3 spans 16 amino acids. V lost 0 bases and J 4 bases, leaving 16 bases between the germline ends. CDR3 nucleotide sequence: TGTGCCAGCAGCTTGGCCAGAGAGTCGCTCCCCTATGGCTACACCTTC. This codes for CASSLARESLPYGYTF.

Worth noting for this clone: This sequence may be a read error, since a much larger clone differs from it by one base. The same CDR3 can be traced to other DNA sequences in this sample. The gene calls are TRBV2 and TRBJ2-5; 13 positions match TRBD2. The CDR3 spans 14 residues. V lost 4 bases, J lost 4 bases, and 0 bases stayed unmatched. Germline-derived CDR1 and CDR2 are SNHLY and FYNNEI. The CDR3 bases are TGTGCCAGCAGTGGGACTAGCGGGGGAGAGACCCAGTACTTC. It specifies CASSGTSGGETQYF.

The chain is built from TRBV6-5 and TRBJ2-2; 7 bases align to TRBD2. Germline-derived CDR1 and CDR2 are MNHEY and SVGAGI. V trimming: 6 bases; J trimming: 0 bases; junction bases outside the gene matches: 4. The CDR3 totals 15 residues. The CDR3 sequence: CASSRDYANTGELFF. CDR3 nucleotides: TGTGCCAGCAGCCGGGACTACGCGAACACCGGGGAGCTGTTTTTT.

The CDR3 region is CASSLAGMMNTEAFF. The CDR3 bases are TGTGCCAGCAGCTTAGCGGGTATGATGAACACTGAAGCTTTCTTT. This rearrangement joins TRBV11-2 to TRBJ1-1; D ambiguous. Per the germline V gene, CDR1 is SGHAT and CDR2 is FQNNGV. The CDR3 has 15 residues. V lost 1 base, J lost 0 bases, and 9 bases lay in between.

This clone was recorded a few times. J is TRBJ1-5 and V is TRBV19; D call uncertain. The CDR3 has 13 amino acids. Germline values: CDR1 LNHDA, CDR2 SQIVND (reference sequence). V dropped 7 bases and J dropped 4 bases, with 11 bases sitting between them. CDR3 sequence (DNA): TGTGCCAGTAAAGGACCCCTTAATCAGCCCCAGCATTTT. It yields the protein CASKGPLNQPQHF.

The chain employs TRBV6-7 and TRBJ2-5, with D perhaps TRBD1 (6 bases). TRBV6-7 is reported as an ORF; its role is uncertain. The V end lost 8 bases, the J end lost 1 base, and 23 bases lay between the germline ends. This CDR3 has 17 amino acids. The CDR3 bases are TGTGCCAGCCCCGCCCGGGTTCGGCAGGGGCCCCAAGAGACCCAGTACTTC. This sequence encodes CASPARVRQGPQETQYF.

The V and J genes are TRBV28 and TRBJ1-6; the match to TRBD1 covers 9 bases. The CDR3 is 15 residues long. In germline, CDR1 is MDHEN, CDR2 SYDVKM. V lost 3 bases, J lost 10 bases, and 7 bases stayed unmatched. CDR3 residues: CASSLGQGMGSPLHF. CDR3 nucleotides: TGTGCCAGCAGTTTGGGACAGGGAATGGGGTCACCCCTCCACTTT.